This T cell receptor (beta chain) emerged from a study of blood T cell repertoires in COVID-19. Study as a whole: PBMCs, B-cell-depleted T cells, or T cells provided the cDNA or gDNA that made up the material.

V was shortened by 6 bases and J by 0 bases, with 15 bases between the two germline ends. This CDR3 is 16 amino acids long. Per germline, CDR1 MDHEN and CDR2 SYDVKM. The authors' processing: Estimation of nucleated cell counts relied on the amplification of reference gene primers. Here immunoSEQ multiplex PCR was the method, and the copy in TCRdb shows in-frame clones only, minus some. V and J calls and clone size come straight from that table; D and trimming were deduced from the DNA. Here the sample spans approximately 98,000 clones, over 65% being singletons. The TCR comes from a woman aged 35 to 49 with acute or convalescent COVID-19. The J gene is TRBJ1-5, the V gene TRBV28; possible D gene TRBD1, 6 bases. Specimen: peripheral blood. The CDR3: CASRKTGLYSNQPQHF. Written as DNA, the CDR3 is TGTGCCAGCAGAAAGACAGGCTTATATAGCAATCAGCCCCAGCATTTT.